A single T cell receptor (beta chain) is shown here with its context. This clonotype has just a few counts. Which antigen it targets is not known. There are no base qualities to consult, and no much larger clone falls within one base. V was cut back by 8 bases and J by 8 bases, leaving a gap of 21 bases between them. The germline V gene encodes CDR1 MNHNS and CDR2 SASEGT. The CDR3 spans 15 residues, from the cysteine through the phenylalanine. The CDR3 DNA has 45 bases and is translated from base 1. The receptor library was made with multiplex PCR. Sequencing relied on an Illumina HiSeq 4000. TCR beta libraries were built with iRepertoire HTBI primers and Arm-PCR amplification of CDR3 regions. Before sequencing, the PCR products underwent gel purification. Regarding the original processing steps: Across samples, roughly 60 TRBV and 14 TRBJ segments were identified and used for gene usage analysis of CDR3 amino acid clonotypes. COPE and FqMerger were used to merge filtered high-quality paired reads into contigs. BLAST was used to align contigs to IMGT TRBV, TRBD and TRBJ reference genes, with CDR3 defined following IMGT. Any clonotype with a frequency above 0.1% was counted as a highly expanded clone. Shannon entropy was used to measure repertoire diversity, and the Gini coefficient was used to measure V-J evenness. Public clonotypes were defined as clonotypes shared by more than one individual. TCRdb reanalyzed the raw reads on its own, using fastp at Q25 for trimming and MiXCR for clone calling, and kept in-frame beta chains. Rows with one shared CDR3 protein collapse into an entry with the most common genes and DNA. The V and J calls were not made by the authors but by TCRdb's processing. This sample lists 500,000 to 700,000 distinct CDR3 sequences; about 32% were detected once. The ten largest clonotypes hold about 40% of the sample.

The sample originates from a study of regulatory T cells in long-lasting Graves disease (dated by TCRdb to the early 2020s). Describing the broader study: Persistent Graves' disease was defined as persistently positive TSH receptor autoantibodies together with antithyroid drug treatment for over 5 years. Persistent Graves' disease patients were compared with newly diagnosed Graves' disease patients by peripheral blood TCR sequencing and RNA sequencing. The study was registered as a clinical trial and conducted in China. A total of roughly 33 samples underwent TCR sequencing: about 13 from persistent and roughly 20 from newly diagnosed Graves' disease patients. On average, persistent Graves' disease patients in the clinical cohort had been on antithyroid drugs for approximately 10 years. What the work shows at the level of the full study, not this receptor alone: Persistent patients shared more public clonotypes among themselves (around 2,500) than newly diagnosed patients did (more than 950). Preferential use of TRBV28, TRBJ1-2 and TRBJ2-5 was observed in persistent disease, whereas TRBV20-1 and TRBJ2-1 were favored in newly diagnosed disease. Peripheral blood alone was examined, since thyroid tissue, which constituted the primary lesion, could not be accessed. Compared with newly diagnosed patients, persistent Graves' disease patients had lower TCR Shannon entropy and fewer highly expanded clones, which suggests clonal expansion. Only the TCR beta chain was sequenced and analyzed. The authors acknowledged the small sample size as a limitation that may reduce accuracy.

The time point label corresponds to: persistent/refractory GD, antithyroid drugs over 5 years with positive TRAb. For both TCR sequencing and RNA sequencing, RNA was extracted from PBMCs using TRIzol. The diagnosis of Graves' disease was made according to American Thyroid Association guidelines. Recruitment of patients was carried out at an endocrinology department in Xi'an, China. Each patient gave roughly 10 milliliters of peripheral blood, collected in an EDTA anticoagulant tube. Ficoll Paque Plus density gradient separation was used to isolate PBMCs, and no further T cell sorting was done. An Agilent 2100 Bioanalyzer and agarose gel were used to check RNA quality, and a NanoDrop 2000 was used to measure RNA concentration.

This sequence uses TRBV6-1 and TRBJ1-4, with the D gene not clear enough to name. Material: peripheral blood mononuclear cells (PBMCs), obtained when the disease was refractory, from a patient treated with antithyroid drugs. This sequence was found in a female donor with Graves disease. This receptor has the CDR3 CASRLTGRIGEKLFF. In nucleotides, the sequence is TGTGCCAGCCGGTTAACCGGGAGGATAGGGGAAAAACTGTTTTTT.